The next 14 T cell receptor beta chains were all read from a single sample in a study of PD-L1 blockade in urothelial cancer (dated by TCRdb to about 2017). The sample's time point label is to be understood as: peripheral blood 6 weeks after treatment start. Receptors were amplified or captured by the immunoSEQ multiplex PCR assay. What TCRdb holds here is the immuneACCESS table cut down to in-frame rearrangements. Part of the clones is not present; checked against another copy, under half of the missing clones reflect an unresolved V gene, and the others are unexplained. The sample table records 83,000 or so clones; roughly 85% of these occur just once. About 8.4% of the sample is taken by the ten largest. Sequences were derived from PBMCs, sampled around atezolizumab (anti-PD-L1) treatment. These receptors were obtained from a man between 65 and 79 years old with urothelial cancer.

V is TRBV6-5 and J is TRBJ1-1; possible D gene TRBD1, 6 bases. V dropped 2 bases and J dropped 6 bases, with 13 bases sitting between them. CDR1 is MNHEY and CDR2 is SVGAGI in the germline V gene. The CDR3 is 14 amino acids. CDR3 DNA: TGTGCCAGCAGTTACATAGGGGGAGACGCTGAAGCTTTCTTT. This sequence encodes CASSYIGGDAEAFF.

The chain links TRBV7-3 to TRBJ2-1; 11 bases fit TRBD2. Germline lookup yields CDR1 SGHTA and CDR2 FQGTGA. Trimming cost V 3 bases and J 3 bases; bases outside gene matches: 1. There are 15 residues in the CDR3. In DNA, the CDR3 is TGTGCCAGCAGCTTGACTAGCGGGAACTACAATGAGCAGTTCTTC. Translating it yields CASSLTSGNYNEQFF.

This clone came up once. The CDR3 sequence: CASSQSTSAETQYF. CDR3 nucleotide sequence: TGTGCCAGCAGCCAATCTACTAGCGCGGAGACCCAGTACTTC. The V gene is TRBV4-2, the J gene TRBJ2-5; 7 bases map to TRBD2. Germline CDR1 is LGHNA and CDR2 is YNFKEQ. J was trimmed by 5 bases and V by 2 bases; bases with no gene match: 5. The CDR3 loop spans 14 amino acids.

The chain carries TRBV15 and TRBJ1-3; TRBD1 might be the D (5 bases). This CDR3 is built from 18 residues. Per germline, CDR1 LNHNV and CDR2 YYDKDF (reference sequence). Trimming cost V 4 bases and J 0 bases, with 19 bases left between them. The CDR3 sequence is CATSTPPPGDYSGNTIYF. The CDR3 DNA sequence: TGTGCCACCAGCACTCCTCCGCCCGGGGACTACTCTGGAAACACCATATATTTT.

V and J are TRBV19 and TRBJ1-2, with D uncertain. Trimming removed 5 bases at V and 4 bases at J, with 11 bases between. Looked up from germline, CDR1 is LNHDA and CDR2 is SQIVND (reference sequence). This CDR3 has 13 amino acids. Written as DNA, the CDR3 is TGTGCCAGTAGTGTCTTCGAGCCCTATGGCTACACCTTC. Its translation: CASSVFEPYGYTF.

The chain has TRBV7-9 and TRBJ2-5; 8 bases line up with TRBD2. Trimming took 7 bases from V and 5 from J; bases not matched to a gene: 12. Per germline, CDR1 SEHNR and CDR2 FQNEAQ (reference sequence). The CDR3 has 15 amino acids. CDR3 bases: TGTGCCAGCATTACTAGCGGACTAGCAGGGGAGACCCAGTACTTC. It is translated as CASITSGLAGETQYF.

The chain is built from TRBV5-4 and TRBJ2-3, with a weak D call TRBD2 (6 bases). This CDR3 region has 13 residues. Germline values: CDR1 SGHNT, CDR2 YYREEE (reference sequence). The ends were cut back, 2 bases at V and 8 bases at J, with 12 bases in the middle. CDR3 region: CASSLGEVSTQYF. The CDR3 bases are TGTGCCAGCAGCTTAGGGGAGGTCAGTACGCAGTATTTT. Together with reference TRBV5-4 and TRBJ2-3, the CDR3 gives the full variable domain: ETGVTQSPTHLIKTRGQQVTLRCSSQSGHNTVSWYQQALGQGPQFIFQYYREEENGRGNFPPRFSGLQFPNYSSELNVNALELDDSALYLCASSLGEVSTQYFGPGTRLTVL.

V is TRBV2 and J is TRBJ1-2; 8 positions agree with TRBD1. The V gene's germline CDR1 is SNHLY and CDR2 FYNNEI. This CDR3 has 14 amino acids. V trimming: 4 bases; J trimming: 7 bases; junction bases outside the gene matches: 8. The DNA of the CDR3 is TGTGCCAGCAGTGGGATGGACAGGGTCTCTGGCTACACCTTC. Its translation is CASSGMDRVSGYTF.

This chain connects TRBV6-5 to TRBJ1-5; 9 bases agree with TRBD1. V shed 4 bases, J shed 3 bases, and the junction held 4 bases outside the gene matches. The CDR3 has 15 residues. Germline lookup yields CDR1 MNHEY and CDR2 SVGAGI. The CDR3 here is CASSSLQGANQPQHF. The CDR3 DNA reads TGTGCCAGCAGTTCCTTACAGGGGGCCAATCAGCCCCAGCATTTT.

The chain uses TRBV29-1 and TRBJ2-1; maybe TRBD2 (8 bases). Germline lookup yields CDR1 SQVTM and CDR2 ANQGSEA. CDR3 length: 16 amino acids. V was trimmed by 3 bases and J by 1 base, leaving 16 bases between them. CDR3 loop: CSVDKRGTASYNEQFF. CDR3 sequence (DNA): TGCAGCGTTGACAAGCGGGGGACAGCTTCCTACAATGAGCAGTTCTTC.

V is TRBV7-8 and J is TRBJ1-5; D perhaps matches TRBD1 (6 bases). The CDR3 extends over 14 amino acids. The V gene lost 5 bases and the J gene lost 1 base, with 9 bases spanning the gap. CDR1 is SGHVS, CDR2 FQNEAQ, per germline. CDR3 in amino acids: CASSVDRSNQPQHF. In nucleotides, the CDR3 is TGTGCCAGCAGCGTAGACAGGAGCAATCAGCCCCAGCATTTT.

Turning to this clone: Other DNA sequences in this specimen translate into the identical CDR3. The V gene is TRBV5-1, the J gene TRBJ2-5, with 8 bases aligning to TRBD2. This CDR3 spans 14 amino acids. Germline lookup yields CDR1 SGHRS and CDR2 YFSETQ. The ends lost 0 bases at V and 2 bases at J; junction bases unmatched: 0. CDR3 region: CASSLGGGQETQYF. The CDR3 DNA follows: TGCGCCAGCAGCTTGGGCGGGGGGCAAGAGACCCAGTACTTC.

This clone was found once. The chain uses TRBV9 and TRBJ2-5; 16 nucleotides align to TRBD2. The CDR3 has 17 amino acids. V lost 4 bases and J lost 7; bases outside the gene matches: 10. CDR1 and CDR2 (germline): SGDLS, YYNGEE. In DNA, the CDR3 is TGTGCCAGCAGCCCGGGGACTAGCGGGGGGGCGAATGGGACCCAGTACTTC. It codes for CASSPGTSGGANGTQYF. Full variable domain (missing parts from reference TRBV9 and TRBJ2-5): DSGVTQTPKHLITATGQRVTLRCSPRSGDLSVYWYQQSLDQGLQFLIQYYNGEERAKGNILERFSAQQFPDLHSELNLSSLELGDSALYFCASSPGTSGGANGTQYFGPGTRLLVL.

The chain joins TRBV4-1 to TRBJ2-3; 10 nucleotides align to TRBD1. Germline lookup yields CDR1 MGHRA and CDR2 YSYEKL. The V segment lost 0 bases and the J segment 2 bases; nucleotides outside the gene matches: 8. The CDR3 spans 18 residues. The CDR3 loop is CASSQDGTGTGDTDTQYF. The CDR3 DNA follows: TGCGCCAGCAGCCAAGACGGGACCGGGACAGGGGACACAGATACGCAGTATTTT.